This TCR beta chain came from a study of cytomegalovirus exposure and HLA in healthy donors (dated by TCRdb to 2015 to 2018). General notes on the study: An earlier analysis of roughly 570 of the donors reported over 250 Gb of sequence data and 95 million to 140 million unique TCR beta sequences obtained from about 180 million T cells. Around 320 gigabases of sequencing data and 70 million to 85 million unique TCR sequences were included in an early release covering around 600 HLA-typed donors. Of the roughly 400 genotyped donors, 65% to 90% fell in the genetic ancestry cluster associated with self-reported Caucasian donors. The aim of the study was to test whether cataloging public T cell receptors could identify signatures of past pathogen exposure. The study profiled the T cell repertoires of hundreds of subjects by immunosequencing and related them to cytomegalovirus serostatus. Along with the approximately 650-subject first cohort, a separate validation cohort of 120 different subjects was used. The study combined high-throughput TCR immunosequencing, statistical association of individual TCRs with disease status, and machine learning to predict cytomegalovirus infection status. A later analysis re-examined previously published TCR beta repertoires from several hundred donors and added high-resolution HLA genotyping to investigate patterns of TCR occurrence. Rather than using new phenotypic data, the later analysis identified candidate immune exposures from TCR beta sequences and from how often those sequences occurred across donors. An earlier analysis of 587 of the donors used high-throughput TCR beta sequencing to judge whether each TCR beta V gene segment behaved as functional or pseudogenic. Alongside the repertoire data, information on donor age, sex, ethnicity and CMV serostatus was compiled. In a later genetic analysis, genome-wide SNP genotypes for about 60% of the 666 donors were used, and that subset was treated as a discovery cohort. All discovery cohort repertoires had been generated using a single sequencing platform. Both class I and class II loci were covered by HLA typing, at four-digit resolution. Typing coverage varied by locus: roughly 620-640 donors for A, B, C, DRB1 and DQB1; more than 500 for DQA1; more than 600 for DPA1; about 450 for DPB1. Roughly 5 DR-DQ haplotypes were handled as single units for association and clustering because linkage in the cohort was strong. Among a few hundred genotyped donors of the cohort, an average of roughly 240,000 unique TCR beta nucleotide sequences were sequenced per donor, roughly 20% of them non-productive. Results and caveats for the whole study, not just this receptor: In a later analysis, HLA-associated TCR beta chains showed more clonal expansion and lower generation probabilities than non-associated chains that were equally common. In both the original and validation cohorts, the classifier was reported to diagnose cytomegalovirus status with high specificity and sensitivity. CMV serostatus was the only immune exposure information available for the cohort. Linkage disequilibrium might explain the correlated functional status among segregating V segments, but an unknown experimental factor could not be ruled out. Because the 87-base-pair reads could not distinguish some IMGT-functional V segments, including TRBV6-2 and TRBV6-3, those segments were excluded. Across donors, most TCR sequences were observed very rarely, whereas some public TCRs were present in many individuals. Three of the identified cytomegalovirus-associated TCR beta chains were confirmed in vitro to be specific for cytomegalovirus antigens. It was suggested by the authors that the approach could potentially be generalized to other disease states and immunological phenotypes. A later analysis reported that several top co-occurrence clusters appeared linked to parvovirus B19, influenza, CMV and Epstein-Barr virus. Presence/absence analyses assumed roughly uniform sequencing depth across donors, an assumption that may not hold. In a later analysis, the rate of TCR association differed among HLA loci, with DRB1 alleles having the most associated TCRs and HLA-C alleles having the fewest. Only TCR beta chains were sequenced in this cohort, and the absence of alpha or paired-chain data limited detectable features. In a later analysis, most CMV-associated TCR beta chains were found to appear HLA-restricted, with HLA associations seemingly driven largely by CMV exposure. A further reported finding was that TCR beta sequences accurately predicted the HLA-A and HLA-B alleles for most subjects in the first cohort. An earlier analysis of some 590 of the donors showed that most TCR beta V segments appeared in productive rearrangements either about 87% or about 30% of the time, which broadly matched IMGT annotations. When HLA alleles, especially DR and DQ, strongly co-occurred, TCR associations were difficult to assign to individual alleles. Because some donors lacked HLA typing at each locus, the association tests relied only on the typed subset. Because counts were too low, some 17 rarely observed V segments, including chromosome 9 orphons, were left out of the earlier analysis of roughly 600 of the donors. An association between a missense DCLRE1C variant and V-gene and J-gene trimming of TCR beta chains was found in a later genetic analysis and replicated in an independent cohort. The study gave a list of some 150 TCR beta chains associated with cytomegalovirus. A group of highly shared sequence variants was considered likely to be a technical artifact of the sequencing pipeline. Specific HLA alleles were associated with 15,000 to 20,000 TCR beta sequences at a false discovery rate of 0.05 in a later analysis. A later genetic analysis reported fewer N-insertions in productive TCRs among donors in an Asian-associated ancestry cluster than the approximately 700-donor mean.

The library came from the immunoSEQ multiplex PCR assay. For the multiplex PCR, a mixture combining 60 forward primers for TCR Vbeta segments and 13 reverse primers for TCR Jbeta segments was used. The CDR3 region of rearranged TCR beta genes was amplified from genomic DNA with a multiplex PCR assay. On the Illumina HiSeq System, the amplified TCR beta libraries were sequenced as 87-base-pair reads. The paper's processing steps were these. A later analysis counted about 76 million unique TCR beta chains across the roughly 700 repertoires, and approximately 11 million of these chains were shared by at least two donors. Raw reads were error-corrected and collapsed into unique sequences with a nearest-neighbor algorithm that merged closely related sequences to remove PCR and sequencing errors. Alignment of CDR3 sequences to IMGT reference sequences was used to assign V, D and J gene segments. Each retained sequence needed at least a six-nucleotide match to both a V gene segment and a J gene segment. Rearrangements were called productive when the CDR3 lacked stop codons and stayed in frame with V and J; all others were non-productive. Following IMGT convention, CDR3 was defined as the stretch from the second conserved V-encoded cysteine up to the conserved J-encoded phenylalanine. The earlier analysis of 500 to 600 of the donors excluded sequences that lacked an unambiguous match to a single V gene segment. An earlier analysis of 450 to 650 of the donors called V segments functional above 56.7% productive rearrangements and segregating when the between-donor standard deviation exceeded 5%. A statistical classification framework was developed to diagnose cytomegalovirus status using the catalog of TCR beta chain sequences. V and J gene assignment, in a later analysis, came from comparing TCR nucleotide sequences with IMGT/GENE-DB human TR gene sequences. The TCRdist pipeline was used in a later analysis to assign CDR3 sequences and most-parsimonious VDJ recombination scenarios. In a later analysis, each TCR beta chain was defined by its CDR3 amino acid sequence together with its V-gene family, and reads lacking a unique V-gene family were excluded. A later analysis removed 592 highly shared, low-generation-probability nucleotide sequences to deal with suspected cross-contamination and a sequencing artifact. A later analysis calculated a clonal expansion index for each public chain from normalized within-repertoire ranks of inferred template counts. In a later analysis, generation probabilities were computed with a VDJ recombination model fitted to out-of-frame rearrangements, and the resulting probabilities were checked against IGoR. In a later analysis, hypergeometric tests were used to score TCR-TCR, TCR-HLA and TCR-CMV co-occurrence, with a repertoire-size bias correction applied to TCR pairs. A later analysis estimated false discovery rates by permuting HLA or CMV assignments 20 times. In a later analysis, co-occurring TCRs were grouped using DBSCAN, and TCRdist sequence similarity was added for clustering within HLA-allele-positive subsets. For co-occurrence clustering, repertoires with fewer than 30,000 or more than 120,000 public chains were excluded, along with several repertoires with anomalous nucleotide sharing. The table was pulled from immuneACCESS by TCRdb, which kept in-frame rearrangements only. Such tables lose some clones; where checked, under half of the loss comes from unresolved V genes, and the rest has no known cause. V, J and clone size are taken as reported in that table, and D and trimming were inferred from the DNA itself. In this sample the table shows 100,000 to 150,000 clones, around 78% of which occur a single time. The ten largest make up less than 5% of the sample.

Concerning this clone itself: No cognate antigen has been identified for it. Per-nucleotide qualities are absent, and no much larger clonotype sits a single base away.

The cohort comprised 710 or so healthy bone marrow donors. Cohort members were all nominally healthy when sampled, although unrecorded immune exposures were likely present. The donor tested CMV seropositive and was one of the 289 seropositive cohort members. A peripheral blood sample was collected from each donor, and TCR beta sequencing was performed on peripheral blood mononuclear cells. The Qiagen DNeasy Blood Extraction Kit was used to extract genomic DNA from the blood cell samples. V loses 4 bases of germline sequence and J loses 4 bases, and the interval between the two ends is 19 bases. From the germline V gene, CDR1 is SNHLY and CDR2 is FYNNEI. The CDR3, cysteine through phenylalanine, is 16 amino acids long. Solely the CDR3 DNA is kept, with 48 bases framed from the first base.

The specimen sequenced was PBMCs. The V and J genes are TRBV2 and TRBJ1-2; the D gene cannot be resolved reliably. The receptor's source is a man aged 60 to 75 in good health and CMV-seropositive. CDR3 protein: CASSVVGTTTSYGYTF. The sequenced DNA is TGTGCCAGCAGTGTTGTCGGTACCACCACGTCCTATGGCTACACCTTC. The full variable domain, completed from the reference TRBV2 and TRBJ1-2 proteins outside the CDR3, reads EPEVTQTPSHQVTQMGQEVILRCVPISNHLYFYWYRQILGQKVEFLVSFYNNEISEKSEIFDDQFSVERPDGSNFTLKIRSTKLEDSAMYFCASSVVGTTTSYGYTFGSGTRLTVV.